This T cell receptor beta chain came from a study of blood T cell repertoires in COVID-19. Overall study: From T cells, B-cell-depleted T cells, or PBMCs came the material, which was cDNA or gDNA.

Measured with immunoSEQ multiplex PCR; TCRdb has only the in-frame clones, and not every one. The sample records roughly 99,000 clones, just over 85% being singletons. Trimming cost V 4 bases and J 1 base; bases outside gene matches: 4. Per germline, CDR1 SGHRS and CDR2 YFSETQ. The CDR3 is made up of 16 amino acids. The clonotype originates from a man aged 45 to 65 with COVID-19, enrolled during active disease. The J gene is TRBJ1-4, the V gene TRBV5-1, with 10 bases lining up with TRBD1. Sequenced sample: peripheral blood. The CDR3 region is CASSAGQGGTNEKLFF. The CDR3, as DNA: TGCGCCAGCAGCGCCGGACAGGGGGGAACTAATGAAAAACTGTTTTTT.